This T cell receptor beta chain was documented in a study of shared clonotypes between healthy human individuals. Sequencing used immunoSEQ multiplex PCR; TCRdb keeps in-frame clones, though not all of them. The sample holds under 1,100,000 clones, roughly 74% seen once. The CDR3 is 18 amino acids. The V segment lost 2 bases and the J segment 5 bases; nucleotides outside the gene matches: 9. Germline V gives CDR1 SGHVS, CDR2 FNYEAQ. J is TRBJ2-5 and V is TRBV7-6; the match to TRBD2 covers 15 bases. The receptor was derived from a man between 18 and 35 years old in good health. Some clones in this sample may be carry-over from other donors' samples. The sample was memory CD4+ T cells from PBMCs. Subset described: CD45RA-negative fraction. CDR3 bases: TGTGCCAGCAGCTTACCATTTCAGGGACTAGCGGGAGGCGAGACCCAGTACTTC. It encodes CASSLPFQGLAGGETQYF.